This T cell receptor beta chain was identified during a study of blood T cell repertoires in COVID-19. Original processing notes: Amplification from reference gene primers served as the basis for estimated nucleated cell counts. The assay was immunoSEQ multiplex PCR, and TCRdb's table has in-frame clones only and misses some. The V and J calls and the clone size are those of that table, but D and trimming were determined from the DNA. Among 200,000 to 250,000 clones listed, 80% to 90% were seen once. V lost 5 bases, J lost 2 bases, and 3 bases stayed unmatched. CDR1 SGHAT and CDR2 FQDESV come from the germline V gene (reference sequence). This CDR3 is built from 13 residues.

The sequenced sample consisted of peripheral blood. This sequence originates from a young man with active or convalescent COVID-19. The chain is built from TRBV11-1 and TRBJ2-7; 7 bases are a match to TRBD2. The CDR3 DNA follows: TGTGCCAGCAGCGACGGGGGGACCTACGAGCAGTACTTC. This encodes CASSDGGTYEQYF.